This T cell receptor (beta chain) was captured in a study of T cell changes during pregnancy in multiple sclerosis. Germline lookup yields CDR1 MNHNY and CDR2 SVGAGI (reference sequence). The CDR3 has 11 residues. V was clipped by 6 bases and J by 5 bases; unmatched bases: 1. This clone appeared a single time. Profiled with immunoSEQ multiplex PCR; TCRdb holds only in-frame clones, not every one. The sample carries 40,000 to 55,000 clones, almost 95% recorded once. The V and J genes are TRBV6-6 and TRBJ2-7; 7 bases align to TRBD1. This specimen consisted of CD8+ T cells from peripheral blood mononuclear cells, obtained in the first trimester of pregnancy. The receptor's source is a female donor with multiple sclerosis, enrolled in a pregnancy study. The CDR3 protein is CASRTGNEQYF. In nucleotides, the CDR3 is TGTGCCAGCAGGACAGGGAACGAGCAGTACTTC.